This T cell receptor (beta chain) comes out of a study of radiation and T cells in renal cell carcinoma. Time point meaning: blood 4 weeks post-SBRT, at nephrectomy. The treatment is: 15 Gy SBRT to primary tumor, nephrectomy 4 weeks later. Germline loops: CDR1 SGHVS, CDR2 FQNEAQ. V was pared by 7 bases and J by 0 bases, with 3 bases of the junction left unmatched. The CDR3 length is 14 residues. Generated by immunoSEQ multiplex PCR, the TCRdb table keeps only in-frame clones and is missing some. The sample lists around 100,000 clones; around 83% were seen once. This TCR was recovered from a man aged 60 to 69 with renal cell carcinoma. The chain uses TRBV7-8 and TRBJ2-1; 7 bases line up with TRBD2. The sequences come from blood, collected from a patient whose treatment included radiotherapy and nephrectomy. CDR3 nucleotide sequence: TGTGCCAGCATGCGGGGGAGCTCCTACAATGAGCAGTTCTTC. Translated: CASMRGSSYNEQFF.